This is a list of T cell receptor beta chains from one sample in a study of T cell responses to AZD1222 COVID-19 vaccine. Sequencing was performed with immunoSEQ multiplex PCR; in TCRdb, only in-frame clones are kept and a portion is missing. Among approximately 110,000 clones listed, over 80% were seen once. The sample was peripheral blood, taken on day 0 of AZD1222 vaccination. The receptors shown here come from an adult in good health. Each CDR3 is given with its conserved first and last residue. A D gene is named only where the DNA matches it firmly. A row's size may be missing; if present it is once, few, many or a size class.

>TRBJ1-1|TRBV6-6|-|once|15
CASSPGTGAIAEAFF
>TRBJ2-3|TRBV5-1|-|-|17
CASSPRTEGTSTDTQYF
>TRBJ1-1|TRBV19|TRBD1|-|17
CASTRSRGDRGYTEAFF
>TRBJ2-5|TRBV5-6|TRBD1|-|13
CASSWTGGETQYF
>TRBJ2-3|TRBV10-1|-|-|14
CASSEAATGNTQYF
>TRBJ1-1|TRBV19|-|-|14
CASSRGLERTEAFF
>TRBJ1-6|TRBV5-1|TRBD1|-|13
CASSYGTGESLHF
>TRBJ1-5|TRBV2|TRBD1|-|16
CASSGRQGAGNQPQHF
>TRBJ2-2|TRBV5-1|TRBD1|-|16
CASSGTGTGAFGELFF
>TRBJ1-4|TRBV19|-|once|14
CASRGATTNEKLFF
>TRBJ1-2|TRBV5-1|TRBD1|-|14
CASSGTGADYGYTF
>TRBJ2-3|TRBV5-8|TRBD1|-|14
CASSFDRGSDTQYF
>TRBJ1-4|TRBV7-2|TRBD1|-|15
CASSPTTRTGGKLFF
>TRBJ1-4|TRBV2|-|-|17
CASSEAPAGAYSGKLFF
>TRBJ2-7|TRBV13|-|-|17
CASSPGVAAKKPYEQYF
>TRBJ1-2|TRBV5-1|-|-|13
CASSLDRFYGYTF
>TRBJ2-1|TRBV13|TRBD2|-|15
CASSFSGRGGNEQFF
>TRBJ1-2|TRBV19|-|-|15
CASSIGDTGGYGYTF
>TRBJ2-7|TRBV7-3|-|once|13
CASSLTDGYEQYF
>TRBJ2-5|TRBV11-2|TRBD2|-|12
CASTSSGRAEDF
>TRBJ1-1|TRBV9|-|-|17
CASSVKGTLHMNTEAFF
>TRBJ1-1|TRBV5-1|-|-|14
CASSTGQLATEAFF
>TRBJ2-1|TRBV7-6|-|-|13
CASSLTRYNEQFF
>TRBJ1-5|TRBV5-1|TRBD1|-|14
CASSFGQGNQPQHF
>TRBJ1-4|TRBV18|-|-|15
CASSSQTGNNEKLFF
>TRBJ1-3|TRBV19|-|-|12
CASGLSGNTIYF
>TRBJ1-2|TRBV5-6|-|-|17
CASSGIRGKGSLYGYTF
>TRBJ2-1|TRBV6-5|TRBD2|-|14
CASSYLAGVNEQFF
>TRBJ2-5|TRBV6-2/TRBV6-3|TRBD2|-|14
CASSTLAVRETQYF
>TRBJ1-5|TRBV6-5|TRBD1|-|13
CASGTGSSQPQHF
>TRBJ2-2|TRBV3-1/TRBV3-2|-|-|14
CASSQKGQVGELFF
>TRBJ1-4|TRBV15|-|-|13
CATSRSNREKLFF